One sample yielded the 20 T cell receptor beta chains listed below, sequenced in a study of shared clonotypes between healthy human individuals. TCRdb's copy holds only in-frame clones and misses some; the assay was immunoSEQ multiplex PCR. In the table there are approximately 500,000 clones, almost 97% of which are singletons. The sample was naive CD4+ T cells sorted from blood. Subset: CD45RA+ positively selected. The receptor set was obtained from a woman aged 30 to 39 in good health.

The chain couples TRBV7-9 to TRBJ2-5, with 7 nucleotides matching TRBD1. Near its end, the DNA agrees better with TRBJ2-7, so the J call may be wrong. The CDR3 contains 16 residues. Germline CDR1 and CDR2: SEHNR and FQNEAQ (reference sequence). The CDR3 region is CASSFHYRGRGHEQYF. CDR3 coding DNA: TGTGCCAGCAGCTTCCACTACAGGGGAAGGGGCCACGAGCAGTACTTC.

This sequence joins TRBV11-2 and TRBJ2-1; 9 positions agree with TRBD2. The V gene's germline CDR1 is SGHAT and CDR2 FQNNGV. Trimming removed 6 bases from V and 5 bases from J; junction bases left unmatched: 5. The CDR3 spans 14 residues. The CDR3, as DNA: TGTGCCAGCAGGGCCCTAGCGGGAAACAATGAGCAGTTCTTC. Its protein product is CASRALAGNNEQFF.

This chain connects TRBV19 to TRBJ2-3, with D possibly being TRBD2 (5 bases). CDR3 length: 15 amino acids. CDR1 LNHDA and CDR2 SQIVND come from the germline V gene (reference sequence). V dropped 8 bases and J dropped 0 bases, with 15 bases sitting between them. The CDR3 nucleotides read TGTGCCAGTCGGCTAGGAGGCGTAAGCACAGATACGCAGTATTTT. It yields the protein CASRLGGVSTDTQYF.

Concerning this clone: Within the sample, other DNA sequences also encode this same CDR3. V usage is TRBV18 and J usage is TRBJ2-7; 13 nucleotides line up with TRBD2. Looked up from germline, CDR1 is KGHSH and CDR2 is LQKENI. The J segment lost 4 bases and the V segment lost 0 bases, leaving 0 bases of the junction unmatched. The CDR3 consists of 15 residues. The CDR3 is CASSPPGLAGYEQYF. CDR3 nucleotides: TGTGCCAGCTCACCACCGGGACTAGCGGGATACGAGCAGTACTTC. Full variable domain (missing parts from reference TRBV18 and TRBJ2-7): NAGVMQNPRHLVRRRGQEARLRCSPMKGHSHVYWYRQLPEEGLKFMVYLQKENIIDESGMPKERFSAEFPKEGPSILRIQQVVRGDSAAYFCASSPPGLAGYEQYFGPGTRLTVT.

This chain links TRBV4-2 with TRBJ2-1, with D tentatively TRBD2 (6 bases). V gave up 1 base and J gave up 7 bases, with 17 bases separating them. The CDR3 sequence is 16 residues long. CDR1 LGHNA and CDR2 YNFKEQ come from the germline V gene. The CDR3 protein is CASSQGTGDGFNEQFF. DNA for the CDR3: TGTGCCAGCAGCCAAGGCACGGGAGACGGTTTTAATGAGCAGTTCTTC.

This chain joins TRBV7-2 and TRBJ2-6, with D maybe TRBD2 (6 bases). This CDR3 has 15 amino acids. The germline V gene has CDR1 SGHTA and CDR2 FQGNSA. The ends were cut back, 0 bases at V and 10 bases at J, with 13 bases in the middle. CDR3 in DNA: TGTGCCAGCAGCTTAGCATTTAGCGGAGGGAACGTCCTGACTTTC. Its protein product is CASSLAFSGGNVLTF.

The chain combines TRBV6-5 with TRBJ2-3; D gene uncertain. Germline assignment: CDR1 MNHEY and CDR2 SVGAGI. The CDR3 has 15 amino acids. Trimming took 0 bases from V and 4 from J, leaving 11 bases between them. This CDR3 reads CASSYSGQGADTQYF. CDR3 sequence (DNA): TGTGCCAGCAGTTACTCGGGCCAAGGCGCAGATACGCAGTATTTT.

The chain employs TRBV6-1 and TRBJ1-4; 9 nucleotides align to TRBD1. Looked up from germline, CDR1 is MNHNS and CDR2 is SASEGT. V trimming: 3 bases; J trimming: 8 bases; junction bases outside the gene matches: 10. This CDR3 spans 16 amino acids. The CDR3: CASSDSSGTGREKLFF. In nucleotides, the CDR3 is TGTGCCAGCAGTGATTCCTCCGGGACAGGGAGAGAAAAACTGTTTTTT.

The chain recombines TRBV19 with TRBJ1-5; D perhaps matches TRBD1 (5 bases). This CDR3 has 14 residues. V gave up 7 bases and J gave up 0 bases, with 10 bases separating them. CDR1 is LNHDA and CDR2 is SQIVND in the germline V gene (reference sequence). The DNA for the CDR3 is TGTGCCAGTAAAGGGACGCATAGCAATCAGCCCCAGCATTTT. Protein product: CASKGTHSNQPQHF. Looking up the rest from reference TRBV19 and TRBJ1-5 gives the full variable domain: DGGITQSPKYLFRKEGQNVTLSCEQNLNHDAMYWYRQDPGQGLRLIYYSQIVNDFQKGDIAEGYSVSREKKESFPLTVTSAQKNPTAFYLCASKGTHSNQPQHFGDGTRLSIL.

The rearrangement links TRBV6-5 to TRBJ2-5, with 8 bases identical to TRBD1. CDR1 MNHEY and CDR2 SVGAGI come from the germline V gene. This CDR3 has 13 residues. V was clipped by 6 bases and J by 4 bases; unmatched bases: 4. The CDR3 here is CASRARGRETQYF. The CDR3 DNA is TGTGCCAGCAGGGCCAGGGGGCGAGAGACCCAGTACTTC.

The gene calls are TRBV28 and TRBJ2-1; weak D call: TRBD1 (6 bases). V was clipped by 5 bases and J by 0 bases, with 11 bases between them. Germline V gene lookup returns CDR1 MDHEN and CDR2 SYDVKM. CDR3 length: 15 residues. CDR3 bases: TGTGCCAGCAGTCGAACAGGGAGCTCCTACAATGAGCAGTTCTTC. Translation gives CASSRTGSSYNEQFF. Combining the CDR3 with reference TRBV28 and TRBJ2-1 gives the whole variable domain DVKVTQSSRYLVKRTGEKVFLECVQDMDHENMFWYRQDPGLGLRLIYFSYDVKMKEKGDIPEGYSVSREKKERFSLILESASTNQTSMYLCASSRTGSSYNEQFFGPGTRLTVL.

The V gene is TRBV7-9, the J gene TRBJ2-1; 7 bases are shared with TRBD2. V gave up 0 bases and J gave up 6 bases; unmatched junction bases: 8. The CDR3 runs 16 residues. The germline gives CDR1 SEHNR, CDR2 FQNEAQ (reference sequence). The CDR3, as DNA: TGTGCCAGCAGCTTAGCGGGCGGGAGAAGCACCAATGAGCAGTTCTTC. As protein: CASSLAGGRSTNEQFF.

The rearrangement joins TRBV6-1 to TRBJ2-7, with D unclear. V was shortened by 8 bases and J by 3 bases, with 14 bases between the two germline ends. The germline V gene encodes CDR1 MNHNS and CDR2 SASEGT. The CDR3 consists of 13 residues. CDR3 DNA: TGTGCCAGCCGCCTTGCCCTTATCTACGAGCAGTACTTC. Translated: CASRLALIYEQYF.

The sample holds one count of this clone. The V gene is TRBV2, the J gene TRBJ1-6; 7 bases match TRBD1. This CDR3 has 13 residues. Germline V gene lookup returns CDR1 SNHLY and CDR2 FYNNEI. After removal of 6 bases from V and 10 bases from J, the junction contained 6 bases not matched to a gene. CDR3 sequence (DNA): TGTGCCAGCAGAGCAGGGGGAGAGTCACCCCTCCACTTT. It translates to CASRAGGESPLHF.

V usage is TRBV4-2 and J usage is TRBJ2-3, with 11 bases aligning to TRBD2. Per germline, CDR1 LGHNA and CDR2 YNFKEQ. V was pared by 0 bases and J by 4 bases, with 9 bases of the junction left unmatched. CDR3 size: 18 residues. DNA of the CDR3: TGTGCCAGCAGCCAAGATTTAGCTAGCGGGAGGTCGGCAGATACGCAGTATTTT. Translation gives CASSQDLASGRSADTQYF.

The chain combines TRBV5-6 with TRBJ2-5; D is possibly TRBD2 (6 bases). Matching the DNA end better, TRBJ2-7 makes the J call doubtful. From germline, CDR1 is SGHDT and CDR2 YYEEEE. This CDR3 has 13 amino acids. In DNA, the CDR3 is TGTGCCAGCAGGCCCGGGAGTGGAGACGAGCAGTACTTC. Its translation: CASRPGSGDEQYF.

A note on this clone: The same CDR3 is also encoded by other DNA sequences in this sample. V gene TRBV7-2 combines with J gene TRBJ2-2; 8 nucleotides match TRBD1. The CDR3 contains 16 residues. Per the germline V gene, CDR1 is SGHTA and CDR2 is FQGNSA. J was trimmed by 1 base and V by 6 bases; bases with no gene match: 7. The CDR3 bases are TGTGCCAGCAGTCCTCTCGGGACAGGGAACACCGGGGAGCTGTTTTTT. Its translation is CASSPLGTGNTGELFF.

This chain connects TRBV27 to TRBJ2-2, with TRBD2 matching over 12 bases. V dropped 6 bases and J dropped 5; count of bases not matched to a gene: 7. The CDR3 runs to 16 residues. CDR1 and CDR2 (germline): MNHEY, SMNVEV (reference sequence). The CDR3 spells CASRTIGTSGTGELFF. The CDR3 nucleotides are TGTGCCAGCAGAACCATTGGGACTAGCGGGACCGGGGAGCTGTTTTTT.

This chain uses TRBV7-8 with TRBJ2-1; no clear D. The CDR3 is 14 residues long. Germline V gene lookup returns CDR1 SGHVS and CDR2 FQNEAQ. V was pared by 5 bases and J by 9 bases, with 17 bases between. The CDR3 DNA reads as TGTGCCAGCAGCAATCTTCTAAGGGTTAGTGAGCAGTTCTTC. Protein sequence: CASSNLLRVSEQFF.

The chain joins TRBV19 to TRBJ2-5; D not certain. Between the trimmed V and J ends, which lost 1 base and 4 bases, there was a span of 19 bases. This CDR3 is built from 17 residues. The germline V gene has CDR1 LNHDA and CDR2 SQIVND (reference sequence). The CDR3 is CASSIVKPQKGRETQYF. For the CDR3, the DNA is TGTGCCAGTAGTATAGTGAAACCGCAGAAGGGAAGAGAGACCCAGTACTTC. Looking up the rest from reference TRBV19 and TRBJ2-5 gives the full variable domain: DGGITQSPKYLFRKEGQNVTLSCEQNLNHDAMYWYRQDPGQGLRLIYYSQIVNDFQKGDIAEGYSVSREKKESFPLTVTSAQKNPTAFYLCASSIVKPQKGRETQYFGPGTRLLVL.